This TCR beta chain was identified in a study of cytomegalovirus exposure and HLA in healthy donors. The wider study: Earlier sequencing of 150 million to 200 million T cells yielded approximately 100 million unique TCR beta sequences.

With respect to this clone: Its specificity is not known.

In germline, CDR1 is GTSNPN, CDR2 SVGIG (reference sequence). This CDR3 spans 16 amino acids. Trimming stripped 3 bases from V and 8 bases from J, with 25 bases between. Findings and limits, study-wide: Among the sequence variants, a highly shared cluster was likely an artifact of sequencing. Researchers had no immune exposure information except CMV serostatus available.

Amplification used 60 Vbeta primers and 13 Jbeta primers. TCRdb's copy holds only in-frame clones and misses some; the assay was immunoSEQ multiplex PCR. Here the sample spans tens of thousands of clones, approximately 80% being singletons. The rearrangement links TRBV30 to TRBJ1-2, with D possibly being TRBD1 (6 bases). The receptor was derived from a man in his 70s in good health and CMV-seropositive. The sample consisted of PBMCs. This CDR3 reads CAWRPTTGNSFGGYTF. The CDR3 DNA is TGTGCCTGGAGGCCGACAACAGGGAACTCTTTCGGGGGCTACACCTTC.